This T cell receptor beta chain was documented in a study of regulatory T cells in long-lasting Graves disease. Through Arm-PCR of CDR3 regions and iRepertoire HTBI primers, TCR beta libraries were built. Via MiXCR, TCRdb re-called the multiplex PCR reads, giving one row per CDR3 protein. The table shows about 540,000 distinct CDR3 sequences, with roughly 14% occurring only once. Time point specified: newly diagnosed GD, antithyroid drugs for less than 3 months. After RNA was extracted from PBMCs, the TCR library was made from it. Germline-derived CDR1 and CDR2 are DFQATT and SNEGSKA (reference sequence). The junction had 4 bases not matched to a gene; V was cut back by 0 bases and J by 0 bases. This CDR3 contains 16 residues. Separately, the same data were catalogued under a study of T cells in Graves' hyperthyroidism and ophthalmopathy.

J is TRBJ2-1 and V is TRBV20-1, with 8 bases fitting TRBD2. Sequencing was performed on peripheral blood mononuclear cells (PBMCs), taken at new diagnosis, from a patient treated with antithyroid drugs. This sequence was found in a man under 40 with Graves disease. The CDR3 nucleotides read TGCAGTGCTAGAGACGGGAGGGCCCTCTCCTACAATGAGCAGTTCTTC. This translates into CSARDGRALSYNEQFF.